What follows is one T cell receptor (beta chain) and its context. A few counts support this clone. Which antigen it targets is not known. There are no base qualities to consult, and no much larger clone falls within one base. TCRbeta CDR3 regions were amplified from genomic DNA by means of the immunoSEQ Assay, a bias-controlled multiplex PCR. The original methods were these. The number of nucleated cells in each sample was estimated by amplification of reference gene primers within the assay. Sequence reads were collapsed and filtered to measure the absolute abundance of every unique TCRbeta CDR3 rearrangement. For each sample, productive Simpson clonality was calculated by taking the square root of Simpson's diversity index across productive rearrangements. Not all clones reach the TCRdb copy of this immuneACCESS table, which keeps in-frame sequences only. Checked studies attribute under half of the gap to unresolved V genes and leave the rest unexplained. V and J calls and clone size come straight from that table; D and trimming were deduced from the DNA. This sample gives 100,000 or so clones in total; approximately 86% of them show up just once. Roughly 2.5% of the sample is taken by the ten largest.

The data belong to a study of blood T cell repertoires in COVID-19 (dated by TCRdb to about 2020). Study-level background: Samples covering the acute and convalescent phases of COVID-19 were provided by collaborators in the United States, Italy and Spain. The material from the prospective study consisted of cDNA or gDNA derived from T cells, B-cell-depleted T cells, or PBMCs. The repertoires were released in a freely available public database meant as a resource for research on the immune response to SARS-CoV-2. The sample metadata nearly always contained a de-identified subject ID, COVID-19 status, age in years and sex. HLA class I and class II types, where available, came from metadata supplied by the sample provider rather than from assay-based typing. The samples were drawn from the first 160 participants of the ongoing ImmuneRACE study and from 1,200 or so subjects provided by 6 global collaborators. Deeply sampled blood TCRbeta repertoires from subjects exposed to, actively infected with, or recovered from COVID-19 were included in the dataset. Overall study outcomes, separate from this receptor: The amount of clinical and demographic metadata varied by source and participant and was provided uncurated.

V loses 6 bases at its end and J loses 7 bases; junction bases beyond the gene matches: 7. In the germline V gene (reference sequence), CDR1 corresponds to LNHDA and CDR2 to SQIVND. Its CDR3 holds 13 amino acids, cysteine through phenylalanine. The sequence is cut down to CDR3 DNA, 39 bases in frame from base 1. In the prospective study, participants were roughly 18 to 89 years old, resided in about two dozen geographic areas of the United States, and were enrolled through a virtual design. Cohort assignment in the prospective study relied on participant-reported clinical history from a screening survey and a study questionnaire. Recovered participants in ImmuneRACE Cohort 3 were defined as having two consecutive negative NP/OP PCR tests, clearance from a healthcare professional, or resolution of symptoms. In the prospective study, whole blood, serum and a nasopharyngeal or oropharyngeal swab were collected from each participant by mobile phlebotomists. Participants in the prospective study had the option to provide additional blood draws and questionnaires over an approximately two-month period. Before DNA extraction, prospective study blood samples were shipped either frozen or at room temperature.

The chain uses TRBV19 and TRBJ1-2; TRBD1 aligns with 8 central bases. The sample comprised PBMCs or T cells enriched from blood (not recorded which). This TCR came from a woman aged 45 to 65 who had recovered from COVID-19. CDR3 loop: CASRNTGGRGYTF. The DNA sequence is given as TGTGCCAGTAGAAATACAGGGGGTCGTGGCTACACCTTC.